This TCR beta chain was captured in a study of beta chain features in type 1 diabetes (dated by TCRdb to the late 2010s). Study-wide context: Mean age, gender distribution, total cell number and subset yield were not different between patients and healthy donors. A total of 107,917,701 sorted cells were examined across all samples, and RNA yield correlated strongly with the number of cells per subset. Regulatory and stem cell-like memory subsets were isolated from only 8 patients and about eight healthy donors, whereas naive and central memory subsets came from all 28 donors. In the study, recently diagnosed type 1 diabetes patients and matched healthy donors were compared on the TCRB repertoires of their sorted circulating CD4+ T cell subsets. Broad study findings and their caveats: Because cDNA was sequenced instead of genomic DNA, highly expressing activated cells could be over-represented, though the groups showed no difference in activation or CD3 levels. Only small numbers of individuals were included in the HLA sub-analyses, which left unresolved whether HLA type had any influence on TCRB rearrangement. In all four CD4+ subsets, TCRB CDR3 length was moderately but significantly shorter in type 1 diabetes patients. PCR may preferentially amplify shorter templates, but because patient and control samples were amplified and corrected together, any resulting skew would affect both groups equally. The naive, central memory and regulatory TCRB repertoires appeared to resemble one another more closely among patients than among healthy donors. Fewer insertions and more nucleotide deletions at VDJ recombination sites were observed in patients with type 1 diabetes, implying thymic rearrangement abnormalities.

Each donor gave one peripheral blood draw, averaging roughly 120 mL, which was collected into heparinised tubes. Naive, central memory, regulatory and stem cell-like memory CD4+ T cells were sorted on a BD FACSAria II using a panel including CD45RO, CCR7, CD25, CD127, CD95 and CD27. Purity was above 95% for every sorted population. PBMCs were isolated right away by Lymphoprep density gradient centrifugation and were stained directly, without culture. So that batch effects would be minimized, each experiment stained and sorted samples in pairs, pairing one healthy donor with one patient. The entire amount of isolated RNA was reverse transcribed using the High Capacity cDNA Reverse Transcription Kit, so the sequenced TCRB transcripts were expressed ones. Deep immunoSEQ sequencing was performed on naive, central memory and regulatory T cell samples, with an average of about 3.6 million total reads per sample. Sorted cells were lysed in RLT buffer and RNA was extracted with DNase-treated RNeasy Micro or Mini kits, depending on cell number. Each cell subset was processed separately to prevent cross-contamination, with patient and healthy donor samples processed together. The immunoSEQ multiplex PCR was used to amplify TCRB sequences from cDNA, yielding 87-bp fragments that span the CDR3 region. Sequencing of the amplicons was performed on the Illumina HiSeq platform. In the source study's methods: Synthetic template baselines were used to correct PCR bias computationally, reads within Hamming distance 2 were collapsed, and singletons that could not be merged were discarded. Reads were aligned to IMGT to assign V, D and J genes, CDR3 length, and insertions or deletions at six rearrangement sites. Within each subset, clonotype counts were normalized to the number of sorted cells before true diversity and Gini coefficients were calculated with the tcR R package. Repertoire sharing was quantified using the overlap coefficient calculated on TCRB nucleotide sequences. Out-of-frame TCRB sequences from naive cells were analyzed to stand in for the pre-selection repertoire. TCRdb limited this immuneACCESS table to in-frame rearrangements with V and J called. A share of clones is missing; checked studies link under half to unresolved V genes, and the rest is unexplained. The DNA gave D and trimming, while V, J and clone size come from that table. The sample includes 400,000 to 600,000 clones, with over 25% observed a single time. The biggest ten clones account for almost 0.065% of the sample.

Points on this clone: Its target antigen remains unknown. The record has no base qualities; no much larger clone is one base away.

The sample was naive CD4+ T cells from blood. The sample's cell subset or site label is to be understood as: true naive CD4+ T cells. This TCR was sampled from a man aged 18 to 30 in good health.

Here the CDR3 is given as CASNPGQGNYEQYF. In nucleotide form, the sequence is TGTGCCAGCAATCCGGGACAGGGGAACTACGAGCAGTACTTC. The rearranged chain carries TRBV2 and TRBJ2-7; 10 middle bases align to TRBD1. The germline V end is reduced by 7 bases and the J end by 3 bases; junction bases left unmatched: 6. Taken from the germline V gene, the CDR1 and CDR2 loops are SNHLY and FYNNEI. The cysteine opens and the phenylalanine closes a CDR3 of 14 amino acids. The DNA shown is the 42-base CDR3, in frame from base 1.